Each of the 6 T cell receptor beta chains below was sequenced from the same sample in a study of response to subunit inactivated influenza vaccine (dated by TCRdb to 2016 to 2018). Receptor libraries were prepared by RT-PCR. The run used an Illumina HiSeq 2500. Clones were called with MiXCR by TCRdb after fastp trimmed the public reads at Q25, and only in-frame beta chains were retained. Every entry covers one CDR3 protein and lists the most common genes and DNA from its rows. Counted in this sample were more than 550,000 distinct CDR3 sequences; approximately 10% of them appeared once. The top ten clonotypes cover 10% to 13% of the sample. The sample here was PBMCs from blood, taken on the day of vaccination. The receptors were sampled from a man in his forties or fifties who received an inactivated influenza vaccine. Donor details come from another sample of the same person, matched by shared clones.

The chain employs TRBV30 and TRBJ2-3; 8 positions agree with TRBD2. CDR3 length equals 15 residues. CDR1 GTSNPN and CDR2 SVGIG come from the germline V gene (reference sequence). V shed 3 bases, J shed 3 bases, and the junction held 8 bases outside the gene matches. The CDR3 is CAWSGGAVGTDTQYF. As DNA, the CDR3 is TGTGCCTGGAGCGGGGGGGCCGTGGGGACAGATACGCAGTATTTT.

The chain uses TRBV7-2 and TRBJ1-2; 9 bases are shared with TRBD1. The ends lost 1 base at V and 3 bases at J; junction bases unmatched: 6. This CDR3 is 16 amino acids long. From germline, CDR1 is SGHTA and CDR2 FQGNSA. The CDR3 bases are TGTGCCAGCAGCTTAGGGGGGACAGGGAGGGACTATGGCTACACCTTC. Its protein is CASSLGGTGRDYGYTF.

V is TRBV18 and J is TRBJ2-3; the D call may be TRBD1 or TRBD2 (5 bases each). Trimming cost V 2 bases and J 2 bases, with 11 bases left between them. This CDR3 has 15 residues. Looked up from germline, CDR1 is KGHSH and CDR2 is LQKENI. This CDR3 reads CASSPRDGTTDTQYF. The CDR3 DNA sequence: TGTGCCAGCTCACCAAGGGACGGTACCACAGATACGCAGTATTTT.

This clonotype was counted between two and nine times. This chain links TRBV2 with TRBJ1-5, with 10 bases lining up with TRBD1. This CDR3 spans 15 amino acids. With 6 bases clipped from V and 7 bases from J, the junction kept 9 bases outside the gene matches. Per the germline V gene, CDR1 is SNHLY and CDR2 is FYNNEI. The CDR3 sequence is CASRNPTGGGQPQHF. CDR3 DNA: TGTGCCAGCAGGAACCCGACAGGGGGCGGGCAGCCCCAGCATTTT. Filled out from reference TRBV2 and TRBJ1-5, the complete variable domain reads EPEVTQTPSHQVTQMGQEVILRCVPISNHLYFYWYRQILGQKVEFLVSFYNNEISEKSEIFDDQFSVERPDGSNFTLKIRSTKLEDSAMYFCASRNPTGGGQPQHFGDGTRLSIL.

In this sample, this clonotype turned up a few times. The chain couples TRBV5-6 to TRBJ2-1; 10 bases match TRBD2. With 4 bases clipped from V and 7 bases from J, the junction kept 8 bases outside the gene matches. Looked up from germline, CDR1 is SGHDT and CDR2 is YYEEEE. The CDR3 length is 15 residues. The chain's CDR3 is CASSIGLAASNEQFF. The CDR3 DNA reads TGTGCCAGCAGCATCGGACTAGCGGCATCGAATGAGCAGTTCTTC.

The chain uses TRBV28 and TRBJ2-7; 11 positions agree with TRBD2. Unmatched junction bases numbered 9, after V lost 5 bases and J lost 3 bases. From germline, CDR1 is MDHEN and CDR2 SYDVKM. This CDR3 has 16 amino acids. In nucleotides, the CDR3 is TGTGCCAGCAGTGGTAGCGGGAGGGCCCTCTTCTACGAGCAGTACTTC. Translation: CASSGSGRALFYEQYF.